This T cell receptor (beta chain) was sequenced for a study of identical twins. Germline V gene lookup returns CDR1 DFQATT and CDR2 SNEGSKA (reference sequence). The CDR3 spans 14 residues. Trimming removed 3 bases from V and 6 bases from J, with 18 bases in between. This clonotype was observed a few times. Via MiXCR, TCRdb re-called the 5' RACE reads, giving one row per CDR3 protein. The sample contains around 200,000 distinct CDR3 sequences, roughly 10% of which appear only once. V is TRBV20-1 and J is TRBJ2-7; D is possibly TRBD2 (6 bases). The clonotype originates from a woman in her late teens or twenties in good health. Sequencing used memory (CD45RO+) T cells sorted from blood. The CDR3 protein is CSASALATFSEQYF. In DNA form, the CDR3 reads TGCAGTGCTAGTGCCCTAGCGACCTTTTCCGAGCAGTACTTC.